This entry is about one T cell receptor (beta chain). The CDR3 sequence is 15 residues long. Germline V gene data show CDR1 as MNHEY and CDR2 as SMNVEV (reference sequence). Between the trimmed V and J ends, which lost 1 base and 7 bases, there was a span of 11 bases. This sample was taken from a study of T cells after somatic rescue of genetic block. Produced via immunoSEQ multiplex PCR; TCRdb's table is partial and in-frame only. Of 110,000 or so clones in the sample, about 90% were seen once. The V and J genes are TRBV27 and TRBJ1-6, with D uncertain. Sequenced material: peripheral blood mononuclear cells (PBMCs). The sequence derives from a woman between 18 and 29 years old. CDR3 nucleotide sequence: TGTGCCAGCAGTTTATTTGTAGCGGGGAATTCACCCCTCCACTTT. It is translated as CASSLFVAGNSPLHF.